This T cell receptor beta chain was observed in a study of blood T cell repertoires in COVID-19. On the study more broadly: From T cells, B-cell-depleted T cells, or PBMCs came the material, which was cDNA or gDNA.

TCRdb keeps only in-frame clones here, not all; method: immunoSEQ multiplex PCR. This table holds about 77,000 clones, around nine tenths found once. V dropped 7 bases and J dropped 2; count of bases not matched to a gene: 5. From germline, CDR1 is SNHLY and CDR2 FYNNEI. The CDR3 is made up of 15 amino acids. The receptor was derived from a woman aged 80 or over with active or convalescent COVID-19. The sequenced sample was peripheral blood. The V gene is TRBV2, the J gene TRBJ1-6, with TRBD1 matching 7 bases. CDR3 sequence reads: CASTTGTAYNSPLHF. CDR3 bases: TGTGCCAGCACCACCGGGACAGCCTATAATTCACCCCTCCACTTT.